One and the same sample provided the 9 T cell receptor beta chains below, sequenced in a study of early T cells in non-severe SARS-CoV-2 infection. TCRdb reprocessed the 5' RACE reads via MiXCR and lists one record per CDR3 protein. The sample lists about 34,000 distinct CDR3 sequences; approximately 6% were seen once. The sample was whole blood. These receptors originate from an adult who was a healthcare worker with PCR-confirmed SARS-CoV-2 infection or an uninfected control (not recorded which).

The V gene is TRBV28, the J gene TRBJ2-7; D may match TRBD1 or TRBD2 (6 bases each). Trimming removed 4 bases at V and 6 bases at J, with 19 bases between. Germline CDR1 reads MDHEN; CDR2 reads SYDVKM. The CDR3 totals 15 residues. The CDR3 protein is CASSSQRGPVAEQYF. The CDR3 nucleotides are TGTGCCAGCAGTTCCCAACGGGGGCCAGTTGCCGAGCAGTACTTC.

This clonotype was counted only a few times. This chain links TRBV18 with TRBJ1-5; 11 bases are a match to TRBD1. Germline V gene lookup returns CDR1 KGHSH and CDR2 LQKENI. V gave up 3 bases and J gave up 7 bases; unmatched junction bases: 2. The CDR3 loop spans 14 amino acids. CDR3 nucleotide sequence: TGTGCCAGCTCACCGGGACAGGGGGACCAGCCCCAGCATTTT. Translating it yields CASSPGQGDQPQHF.

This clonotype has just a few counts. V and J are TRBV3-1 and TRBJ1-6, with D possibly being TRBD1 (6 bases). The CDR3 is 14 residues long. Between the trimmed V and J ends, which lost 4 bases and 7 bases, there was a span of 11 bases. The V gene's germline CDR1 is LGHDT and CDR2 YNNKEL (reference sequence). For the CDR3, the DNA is TGTGCCAGCAGCCTACAGGGAGGCAATTCACCCCTCCACTTT. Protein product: CASSLQGGNSPLHF.

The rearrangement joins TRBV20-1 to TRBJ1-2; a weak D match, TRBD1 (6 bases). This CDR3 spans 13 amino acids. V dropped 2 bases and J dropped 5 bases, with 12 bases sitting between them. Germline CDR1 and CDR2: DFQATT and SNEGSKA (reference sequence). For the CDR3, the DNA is TGCAGTGCTAGACAGGGGTACGCGTATGGCTACACCTTC. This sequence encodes CSARQGYAYGYTF.

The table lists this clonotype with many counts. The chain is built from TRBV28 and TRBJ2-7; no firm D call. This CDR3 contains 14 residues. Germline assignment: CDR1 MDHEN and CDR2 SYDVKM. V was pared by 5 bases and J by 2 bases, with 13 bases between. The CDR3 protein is CASSLPPGTYEQYF. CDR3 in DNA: TGTGCCAGCAGTCTTCCTCCAGGCACCTACGAGCAGTACTTC.

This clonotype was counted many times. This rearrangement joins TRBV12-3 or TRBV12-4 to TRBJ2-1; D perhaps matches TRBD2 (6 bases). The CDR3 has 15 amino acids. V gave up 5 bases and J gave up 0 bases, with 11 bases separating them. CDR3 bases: TGTGCCAGCAGTAACGGAGCGGGCTCCTACAATGAGCAGTTCTTC. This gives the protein CASSNGAGSYNEQFF.

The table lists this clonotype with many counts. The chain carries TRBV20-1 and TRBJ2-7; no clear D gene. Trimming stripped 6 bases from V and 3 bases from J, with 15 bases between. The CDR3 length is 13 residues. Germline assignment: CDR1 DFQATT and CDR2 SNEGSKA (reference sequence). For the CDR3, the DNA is TGCAGTGCCGCGACCGTTACGTACTACGAGCAGTACTTC. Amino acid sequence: CSAATVTYYEQYF.

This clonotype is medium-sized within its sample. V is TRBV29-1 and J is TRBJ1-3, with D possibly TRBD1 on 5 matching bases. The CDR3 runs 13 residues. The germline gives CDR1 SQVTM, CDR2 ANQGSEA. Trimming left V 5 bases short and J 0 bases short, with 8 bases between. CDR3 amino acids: CSVRTSSGNTIYF. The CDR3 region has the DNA TGCAGCGTTAGGACATCCTCTGGAAACACCATATATTTT.

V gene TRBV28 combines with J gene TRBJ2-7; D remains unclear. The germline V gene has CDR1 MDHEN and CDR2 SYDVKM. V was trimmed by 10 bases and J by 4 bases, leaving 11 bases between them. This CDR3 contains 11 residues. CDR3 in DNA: TGTGCCACCCCGGTAGAGTACGAGCAGTACTTC. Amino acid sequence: CATPVEYEQYF.